The next 32 T cell receptor beta chains were all read from a single sample in a study of CD8 T cells in Susac syndrome. With random hexamers, about 0.5 to 1 ug RNA was reverse transcribed. TCRdb analysed the immunoSEQ multiplex PCR reads with MiXCR anew, one entry per CDR3 protein. The repertoire has roughly 200,000 distinct CDR3 sequences, about 95% of them found once; the top ten carry about 0.1%. The sequenced material came from CD4+ T cells from PBMCs. The receptors shown here come from a human donor in good health.

This sequence joins TRBV11-2 and TRBJ2-7, with TRBD1 as a possible D gene (5 bases). The CDR3 is 14 residues long. CDR1 is SGHAT, CDR2 FQNNGV, per germline. The V end was cut by 1 base, the J end by 9 bases, with 16 bases between. CDR3 coding DNA: TGTGCCAGCAGCTTAGGAGCAGGGCCCTTGGGGCAGTACTTC. Translation: CASSLGAGPLGQYF.

The chain combines TRBV30 with TRBJ2-7; 7 bases are a match to TRBD2. Trimming removed 2 bases from V and 6 bases from J; junction bases left unmatched: 13. Germline assignment: CDR1 GTSNPN and CDR2 SVGIG (reference sequence). CDR3 size: 15 residues. CDR3 in DNA: TGTGCCTGGAGTCCCTCGCCACTAGCGACAGCCGAGCAGTACTTC. Protein: CAWSPSPLATAEQYF.

The CDR3 DNA sequence: TGTGCCTGGACCCCGGGACCCGCTGAAAAACTGTTTTTT. It codes for CAWTPGPAEKLFF. The chain employs TRBV30 and TRBJ1-4; possibly TRBD1 for D (5 bases). Germline V gives CDR1 GTSNPN, CDR2 SVGIG (reference sequence). V was pared by 4 bases and J by 7 bases, with 13 bases between. CDR3 length: 13 residues.

The V gene is TRBV6-5, the J gene TRBJ2-1; D may be TRBD2 (6 bases). V lost 3 bases to trimming and J lost 3 bases, with 15 bases between them. Germline CDR1 and CDR2: MNHEY and SVGAGI. The CDR3 extends over 16 amino acids. In nucleotides, the CDR3 is TGTGCCAGCAGTTATCTTCCGGGAGTACTCTACAATGAGCAGTTCTTC. Its protein is CASSYLPGVLYNEQFF.

V gene TRBV30 combines with J gene TRBJ1-5, with D uncertain. The V gene's germline CDR1 is GTSNPN and CDR2 SVGIG (reference sequence). The CDR3 is 13 residues long. Trimming pared 1 base from V and 5 bases from J, leaving 9 bases between. This CDR3 is CAWSAAGDQPQHF. The CDR3 coding sequence is TGTGCCTGGAGTGCAGCCGGCGATCAGCCCCAGCATTTT.

This chain joins TRBV28 and TRBJ2-7; D ambiguous. The CDR3 is 16 amino acids. Deletions cut 5 bases from V and 4 bases from J, with 21 bases between. CDR1 is MDHEN and CDR2 is SYDVKM in the germline V gene. This chain's CDR3 is CASSPRPGPRQYEQYF. CDR3 in DNA: TGTGCCAGCAGTCCGCGCCCGGGCCCAAGACAATACGAGCAGTACTTC. Full variable domain (remainder filled in from reference TRBV28 and TRBJ2-7): DVKVTQSSRYLVKRTGEKVFLECVQDMDHENMFWYRQDPGLGLRLIYFSYDVKMKEKGDIPEGYSVSREKKERFSLILESASTNQTSMYLCASSPRPGPRQYEQYFGPGTRLTVT.

The chain employs TRBV7-9 and TRBJ2-2, with 10 bases that match TRBD1. CDR1 is SEHNR, CDR2 FQNEAQ, per germline (reference sequence). This CDR3 has 15 residues. V lost 6 bases and J lost 1; bases outside the gene matches: 2. The CDR3 sequence: CASSWDRGNTGELFF. In nucleotides, the CDR3 is TGTGCCAGCAGTTGGGACAGGGGGAACACCGGGGAGCTGTTTTTT.

This clonotype was counted once. CDR3 in amino acids: CASSKTSGENTGELFF. The CDR3 DNA reads as TGTGCCAGCAGTAAAACTAGCGGAGAGAACACCGGGGAGCTGTTTTTT. The rearrangement joins TRBV7-9 to TRBJ2-2; 8 bases map to TRBD2. CDR1 is SEHNR and CDR2 is FQNEAQ in the germline V gene (reference sequence). This CDR3 spans 16 amino acids. The V segment lost 6 bases and the J segment 1 base; nucleotides outside the gene matches: 7.

The chain links TRBV29-1 to TRBJ2-7, with TRBD1 matching 9 bases. CDR1 is SQVTM, CDR2 ANQGSEA, per germline. The CDR3 is 13 residues long. J was trimmed by 5 bases and V by 2 bases; bases with no gene match: 4. The CDR3 sequence: CSVERDRVDEQYF. The CDR3 bases are TGCAGCGTTGAAAGGGACAGGGTCGACGAGCAGTACTTC.

In nucleotides, the CDR3 is TGCAGTGCTAGTACGGGCCGGGAGAGATACGAGCAGTACTTC. Translated: CSASTGRERYEQYF. The V and J genes are TRBV20-1 and TRBJ2-7; weak D call: TRBD2 (6 bases). Trimming pared 3 bases from V and 4 bases from J, leaving 16 bases between. This CDR3 region has 14 residues. Germline loops: CDR1 DFQATT, CDR2 SNEGSKA (reference sequence).

The J gene is TRBJ1-2, the V gene TRBV18; 7 bases are a match to TRBD1. Trimming removed 2 bases from V and 5 bases from J; junction bases left unmatched: 8. Germline V gene data show CDR1 as KGHSH and CDR2 as LQKENI. This CDR3 has 15 amino acids. As DNA, the CDR3 is TGTGCCAGCTCACCAGATCAGACAGGGAAATATGGCTACACCTTC. Translated: CASSPDQTGKYGYTF.

The rearrangement joins TRBV7-2 to TRBJ2-1; 12 nucleotides match TRBD2. The CDR3 runs 16 residues. V gave up 5 bases and J gave up 8 bases; unmatched junction bases: 10. The germline V gene encodes CDR1 SGHTA and CDR2 FQGNSA. CDR3 sequence (DNA): TGTGCCAGCAGCCTTAGACTAGCGGGGGCTTGGGATGAGCAGTTCTTC. Amino acids: CASSLRLAGAWDEQFF.

V is TRBV7-3 and J is TRBJ2-7; D is undetermined. The germline V gene has CDR1 SGHTA and CDR2 FQGTGA. This CDR3 is built from 15 residues. V was cut by 0 bases and J by 2 bases, with 11 bases left in between. The CDR3 DNA follows: TGTGCCAGCAGCTTAACTAGGACGGCCCCCTACGAGCAGTACTTC. Its translation: CASSLTRTAPYEQYF.

The gene calls are TRBV30 and TRBJ2-3; 8 bases fit TRBD2. Losses at the gene ends were 2 bases for V and 3 bases for J; bases not matched to a gene: 7. CDR1 and CDR2 (germline): GTSNPN, SVGIG (reference sequence). The CDR3 spans 15 residues. The CDR3 region is CAWSLIAGITDTQYF. CDR3 coding DNA: TGTGCCTGGAGTTTGATAGCGGGAATTACAGATACGCAGTATTTT.

CDR3 sequence reads: CASSPRLAVVTDTQYF. The CDR3 bases are TGTGCCAGCAGCCCCCGACTAGCGGTAGTTACGGATACGCAGTATTTT. This sequence joins TRBV4-2 and TRBJ2-3; 9 bases are a match to TRBD2. V was pared by 4 bases and J by 6 bases, with 11 bases of the junction left unmatched. Germline V gives CDR1 LGHNA, CDR2 YNFKEQ. This CDR3 spans 16 amino acids.

This clonotype has a handful of counts. In DNA, the CDR3 is TGTGCCAGCAGCCGACCCCAGGAGACCCAGTACTTC. It yields the protein CASSRPQETQYF. The V call is TRBV7-2, the J call TRBJ2-5, with D hard to call. Between the trimmed V and J ends, which lost 5 bases and 5 bases, there was a span of 9 bases. CDR1 SGHTA and CDR2 FQGNSA come from the germline V gene. The CDR3 is 12 residues long.

The chain combines TRBV3-1 with TRBJ2-1; D unclear. Trimming took 5 bases from V and 6 from J, leaving 11 bases between them. This CDR3 region has 13 residues. CDR1 is LGHDT and CDR2 is YNNKEL in the germline V gene (reference sequence). Here the CDR3 reads CASSSDTGNEQFF. DNA for the CDR3: TGTGCCAGCAGCTCCGACACCGGCAATGAGCAGTTCTTC.

This chain connects TRBV28 to TRBJ2-1, with D possibly matching TRBD1 (5 bases). CDR1 is MDHEN and CDR2 is SYDVKM in the germline V gene. Trimming cost V 5 bases and J 15 bases, with 26 bases left between them. The CDR3 has 15 residues. CDR3 sequence (DNA): TGTGCCAGCAGTCCCCGACCGTATGGACAACGAATTTCGTTCTTC. This translates into CASSPRPYGQRISFF. The full variable domain, in which reference TRBV28 and TRBJ2-1 provide the parts outside the CDR3, is DVKVTQSSRYLVKRTGEKVFLECVQDMDHENMFWYRQDPGLGLRLIYFSYDVKMKEKGDIPEGYSVSREKKERFSLILESASTNQTSMYLCASSPRPYGQRISFFGPGTRLTVL.

The rearrangement links TRBV18 to TRBJ2-7; TRBD1 aligns across 7 bases. CDR1 and CDR2 (germline): KGHSH, LQKENI. Trimming removed 3 bases from V and 3 bases from J; junction bases left unmatched: 5. This CDR3 spans 14 amino acids. The CDR3 bases are TGTGCCAGCTCACCGGGACAGAACTACTACGAGCAGTACTTC. Translated, it gives CASSPGQNYYEQYF.

The rearrangement links TRBV30 to TRBJ2-3, with 13 bases lining up with TRBD2. This CDR3 spans 19 amino acids. The germline V gene encodes CDR1 GTSNPN and CDR2 SVGIG (reference sequence). V lost 5 bases, J lost 4 bases, and 18 bases stayed unmatched. CDR3 region: CAWGTTSGRAGSDADTQYF. The CDR3 nucleotides are TGTGCCTGGGGGACTACTAGCGGGAGGGCCGGTAGCGATGCAGATACGCAGTATTTT.

This clonotype has just a few counts. The chain employs TRBV24-1 and TRBJ1-2, with unresolved D. V was shortened by 5 bases and J by 1 base, with 4 bases between the two germline ends. CDR1 KGHDR and CDR2 SFDVKD come from the germline V gene. This CDR3 region has 12 residues. The CDR3 nucleotides are TGTGCCACCAGTGGGGGTAACTATGGCTACACCTTC. Translation: CATSGGNYGYTF.

The chain combines TRBV7-2 with TRBJ2-3; 7 nucleotides match TRBD2. From germline, CDR1 is SGHTA and CDR2 FQGNSA. Trimming took 6 bases from V and 4 from J; bases not matched to a gene: 7. The CDR3 has 14 amino acids. This chain's CDR3 is CASRRGGSADTQYF. The CDR3 nucleotides read TGTGCCAGCAGACGTGGCGGGAGTGCAGATACGCAGTATTTT. Based on the CDR3 plus reference TRBV7-2 and TRBJ2-3, the full variable domain is GAGVSQSPSNKVTEKGKDVELRCDPISGHTALYWYRQSLGQGLEFLIYFQGNSAPDKSGLPSDRFSAERTGGSVSTLTIQRTQQEDSAVYLCASRRGGSADTQYFGPGTRLTVL.

The chain has TRBV20-1 and TRBJ2-7, with D perhaps assigned TRBD1 or TRBD2 (5 bases each). CDR3 length: 15 amino acids. V shed 5 bases and J shed 4 bases, with 21 bases lying between them. Germline-derived CDR1 and CDR2 are DFQATT and SNEGSKA (reference sequence). The CDR3 loop is CSAPGHPSPNYEQYF. DNA of the CDR3: TGCAGTGCTCCCGGACACCCTAGCCCCAATTACGAGCAGTACTTC.

The CDR3 is CASRPGQGQETQYF. CDR3 in DNA: TGTGCCAGTAGGCCGGGACAGGGACAGGAGACCCAGTACTTC. The gene calls are TRBV19 and TRBJ2-5; 9 bases match TRBD1. Trimming removed 6 bases from V and 5 bases from J; junction bases left unmatched: 7. CDR1 LNHDA and CDR2 SQIVND come from the germline V gene (reference sequence). CDR3 length equals 14 residues.

The V gene is TRBV3-1, the J gene TRBJ1-2, with D unresolved. The CDR3 consists of 14 residues. Trimming pared 1 base from V and 1 base from J, leaving 7 bases between. Germline V CDR1 and CDR2: LGHDT, YNNKEL (reference sequence). This chain's CDR3 is CASSQGRINYGYTF. CDR3 sequence (DNA): TGTGCCAGCAGCCAAGGGCGGATTAACTATGGCTACACCTTC.

V is TRBV6-2 or TRBV6-3 and J is TRBJ1-5, with D perhaps matching TRBD1 (6 bases). The CDR3 is 15 residues long. The V gene lost 6 bases and the J gene lost 2 bases, with 14 bases spanning the gap. Germline CDR1 MNHEY, CDR2 SVGEGT. CDR3 bases: TGTGCCAGCAGCCCAACAGGGTTGCGCAATCAGCCCCAGCATTTT. As protein: CASSPTGLRNQPQHF.

This rearrangement joins TRBV2 to TRBJ2-3, with 7 bases aligning to TRBD1. Germline V gene data show CDR1 as SNHLY and CDR2 as FYNNEI. CDR3 size: 16 residues. Trimming took 6 bases from V and 0 from J; bases not matched to a gene: 9. This CDR3 is CASSPRQGPSTDTQYF. The DNA of the CDR3 is TGTGCCAGCAGCCCCCGACAGGGCCCTAGCACAGATACGCAGTATTTT.

The rearrangement links TRBV6-2 or TRBV6-3 to TRBJ2-1; TRBD2 agrees at 10 bases. Germline V gene lookup returns CDR1 MNHEY and CDR2 SVGEGT. The CDR3 consists of 16 residues. With V trimmed by 0 bases and J by 8 bases, 7 bases remained unmatched. CDR3 sequence: CASSYSSGRAADEQFF. In DNA form, the CDR3 reads TGTGCCAGCAGTTACTCGAGCGGGAGGGCCGCGGATGAGCAGTTCTTC.

The V call is TRBV7-9, the J call TRBJ2-7, with D tentatively TRBD2 (5 bases). The V gene lost 2 bases and the J gene lost 6 bases, with 14 bases spanning the gap. The germline V gene encodes CDR1 SEHNR and CDR2 FQNEAQ (reference sequence). The CDR3 spans 14 residues. CDR3: CASSLSLDEGEQYF. DNA of the CDR3: TGTGCCAGCAGCTTATCTCTCGACGAGGGCGAGCAGTACTTC.

This clonotype was counted a single time. The chain has TRBV4-2 and TRBJ2-1; no clear D gene. Trimming removed 3 bases at V and 0 bases at J, with 6 bases between. Germline V gene lookup returns CDR1 LGHNA and CDR2 YNFKEQ. The CDR3 extends over 14 amino acids. The CDR3: CASSHSLSYNEQFF. The DNA of the CDR3 is TGTGCCAGCAGCCATTCTCTCTCCTACAATGAGCAGTTCTTC.

The gene calls are TRBV29-1 and TRBJ1-2; 7 bases align to TRBD1. V shed 7 bases and J 3 bases; nucleotides not matched to a gene: 11. Germline V gene data show CDR1 as SQVTM and CDR2 as ANQGSEA. The CDR3 length is 14 residues. CDR3 sequence: CSALRYQGDYGYTF. Here the CDR3 DNA reads TGCAGCGCACTACGATACCAGGGGGACTATGGCTACACCTTC. The full variable domain, rest sourced from reference TRBV29-1 and TRBJ1-2, is SAVISQKPSRDICQRGTSLTIQCQVDSQVTMMFWYRQQPGQSLTLIATANQGSEATYESGFVIDKFPISRPNLTFSTLTVSNMSPEDSSIYLCSALRYQGDYGYTFGSGTRLTVV.

The rearrangement uses TRBV5-1 and TRBJ2-7, with 10 bases lining up with TRBD1. The CDR3 has 14 amino acids. CDR1 and CDR2 (germline): SGHRS, YFSETQ. J lost 1 base, V lost 4 bases, and 2 bases had no gene match. CDR3 in amino acids: CASSGTGVSYEQYF. The CDR3 DNA reads as TGCGCCAGCAGCGGGACAGGGGTGTCCTACGAGCAGTACTTC.